The clone carrying this T cell receptor (beta chain) showed up just a few times. The method was immunoSEQ multiplex PCR; TCRdb's version includes in-frame clones alone and lacks a portion of them. Of about 6,300 clones in the sample, around a tenth were seen once. This entry is derived from a study of tumour-infiltrating T cells in Burkitt lymphoma. The sequence was obtained from a human donor with diffuse large B-cell lymphoma. Sequencing was carried out using tumor tissue.

The CDR3 coding sequence is TGTGCCAGCAGTGCTCTTACCCTTGGGTCTAGCACAGATACGCAGTATTTT. This encodes CASSALTLGSSTDTQYF. The chain is built from TRBV2 and TRBJ2-3; D not certain. The CDR3 is 17 amino acids. Per germline, CDR1 SNHLY and CDR2 FYNNEI. Trimming shortened V by 4 bases and J by 0 bases, and 17 bases separated the two germline ends.